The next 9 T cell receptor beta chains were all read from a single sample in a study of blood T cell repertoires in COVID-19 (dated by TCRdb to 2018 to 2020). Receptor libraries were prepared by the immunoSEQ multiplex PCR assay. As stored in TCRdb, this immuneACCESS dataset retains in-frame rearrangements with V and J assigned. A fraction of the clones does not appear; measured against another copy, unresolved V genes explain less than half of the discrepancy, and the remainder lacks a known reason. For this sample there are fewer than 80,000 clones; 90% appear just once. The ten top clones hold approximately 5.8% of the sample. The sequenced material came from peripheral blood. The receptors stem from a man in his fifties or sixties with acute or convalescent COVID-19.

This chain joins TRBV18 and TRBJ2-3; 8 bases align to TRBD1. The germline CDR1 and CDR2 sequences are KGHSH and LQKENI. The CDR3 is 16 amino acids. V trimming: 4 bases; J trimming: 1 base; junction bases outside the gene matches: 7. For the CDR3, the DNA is TGTGCCAGCTCACTTAGACAGGGGTATGGCACAGATACGCAGTATTTT. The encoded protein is CASSLRQGYGTDTQYF.

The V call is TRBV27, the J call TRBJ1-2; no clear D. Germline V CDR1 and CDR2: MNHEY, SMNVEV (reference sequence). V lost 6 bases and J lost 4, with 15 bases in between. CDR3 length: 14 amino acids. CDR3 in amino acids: CASSPYEVAYGYTF. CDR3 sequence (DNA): TGTGCCAGCAGCCCTTATGAGGTTGCCTATGGCTACACCTTC.

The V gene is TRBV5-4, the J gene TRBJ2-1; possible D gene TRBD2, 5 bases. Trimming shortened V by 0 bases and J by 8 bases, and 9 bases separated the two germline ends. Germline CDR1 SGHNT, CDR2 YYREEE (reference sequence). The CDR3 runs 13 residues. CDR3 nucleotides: TGTGCCAGCAGCTTGGGGTTGGGAGATGAGCAGTTCTTC. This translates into CASSLGLGDEQFF.

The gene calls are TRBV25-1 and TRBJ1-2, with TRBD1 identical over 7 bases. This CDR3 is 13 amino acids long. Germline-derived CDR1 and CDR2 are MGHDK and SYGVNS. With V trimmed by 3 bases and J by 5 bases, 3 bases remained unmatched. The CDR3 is CASSEQTGYGYTF. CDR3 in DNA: TGTGCCAGCAGTGAGCAGACAGGGTATGGCTACACCTTC.

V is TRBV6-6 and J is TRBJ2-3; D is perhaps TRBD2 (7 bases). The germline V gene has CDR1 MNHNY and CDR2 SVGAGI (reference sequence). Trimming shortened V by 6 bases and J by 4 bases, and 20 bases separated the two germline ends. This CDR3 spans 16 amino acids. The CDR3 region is CASRTGLGGSADTQYF. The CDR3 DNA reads TGTGCCAGCAGAACAGGGTTGGGCGGGAGTGCAGATACGCAGTATTTT.

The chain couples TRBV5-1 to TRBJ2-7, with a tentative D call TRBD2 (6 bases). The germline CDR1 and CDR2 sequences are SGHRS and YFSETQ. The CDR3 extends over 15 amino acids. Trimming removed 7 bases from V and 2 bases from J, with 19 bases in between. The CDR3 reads CASGEDHQAPYEQYF. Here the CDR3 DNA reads TGCGCCAGCGGGGAGGACCACCAGGCGCCCTACGAGCAGTACTTC. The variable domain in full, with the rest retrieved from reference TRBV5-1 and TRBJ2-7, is KAGVTQTPRYLIKTRGQQVTLSCSPISGHRSVSWYQQTPGQGLQFLFEYFSETQRNKGNFPGRFSGRQFSNSRSEMNVSTLELGDSALYLCASGEDHQAPYEQYFGPGTRLTVT.

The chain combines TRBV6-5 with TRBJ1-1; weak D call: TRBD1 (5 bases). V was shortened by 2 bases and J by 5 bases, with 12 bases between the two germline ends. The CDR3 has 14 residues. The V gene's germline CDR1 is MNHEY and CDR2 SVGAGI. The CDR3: CASSYGQGWTEAFF. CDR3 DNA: TGTGCCAGCAGTTACGGGCAGGGTTGGACTGAAGCTTTCTTT.

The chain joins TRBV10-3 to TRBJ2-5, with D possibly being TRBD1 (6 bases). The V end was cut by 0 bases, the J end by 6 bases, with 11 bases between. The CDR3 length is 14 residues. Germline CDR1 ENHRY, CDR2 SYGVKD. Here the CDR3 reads CAISESTGRKTQYF. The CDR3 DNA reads TGTGCCATCAGTGAGTCAACAGGGCGAAAGACCCAGTACTTC.

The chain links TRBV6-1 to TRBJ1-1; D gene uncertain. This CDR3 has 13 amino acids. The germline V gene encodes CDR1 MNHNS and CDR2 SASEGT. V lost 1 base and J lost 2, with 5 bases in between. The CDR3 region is CASSEGTNTEAFF. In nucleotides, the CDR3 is TGTGCCAGCAGTGAAGGAACAAACACTGAAGCTTTCTTT.